This TCR beta chain was sequenced for a study of CD8 T cells in ankylosing spondylitis. General study results and limits: Disease-linked clones bore a CD8+ phenotype, appearing relatively rarely in peripheral blood.

This CDR3 is built from 16 residues. With 5 bases clipped from V and 6 bases from J, the junction kept 13 bases outside the gene matches. CDR1 is DFQATT, CDR2 SNEGSKA, per germline (reference sequence). MiXCR, applied by TCRdb to the 5' RACE reads, yields one record per CDR3 protein. This sample has 150,000 to 200,000 distinct CDR3 sequences, with about 20% found just once. In this sample, this clonotype turned up many times. Its antigen remains unknown. This chain joins TRBV20-1 and TRBJ2-3, with TRBD2 matching 11 bases. Sequencing used blood, either unsorted or a sorted T cell fraction (not recorded which). This TCR came from a male donor aged 5 to 29 with ankylosing spondylitis or in good health (not recorded which). Here the CDR3 reads CSAPNPNSGRADTQYF. CDR3 sequence (DNA): TGCAGTGCTCCCAACCCCAATAGCGGGAGGGCTGATACGCAGTATTTT.